The subject of this entry is one T cell receptor beta chain. The antigen remains undetermined. Each CDR3 protein is one row after TCRdb ran MiXCR on the reads. The sample lists roughly 340,000 distinct CDR3 sequences, about 29% seen once, with roughly 20% in the top ten. This record comes from a study of T cell repertoires in cytomegalovirus infection. Trimming cost V 2 bases and J 3 bases, with 8 bases left between them. The germline V gene has CDR1 SGHAT and CDR2 FQNNGV. The CDR3 has 14 residues. The receptor was isolated from a human donor in good health (CMV status not recorded). Some clones in this sample may be carry-over from other donors' samples. The chain combines TRBV11-2 with TRBJ2-1; D possibly corresponds to TRBD2 (5 bases). The specimen was cultured PBMCs, collected from culture after CMV antigen stimulation. CDR3 sequence reads: CASSLTRNYNEQFF. The CDR3 DNA sequence: TGTGCCAGCAGCTTAACTAGAAACTACAATGAGCAGTTCTTC.